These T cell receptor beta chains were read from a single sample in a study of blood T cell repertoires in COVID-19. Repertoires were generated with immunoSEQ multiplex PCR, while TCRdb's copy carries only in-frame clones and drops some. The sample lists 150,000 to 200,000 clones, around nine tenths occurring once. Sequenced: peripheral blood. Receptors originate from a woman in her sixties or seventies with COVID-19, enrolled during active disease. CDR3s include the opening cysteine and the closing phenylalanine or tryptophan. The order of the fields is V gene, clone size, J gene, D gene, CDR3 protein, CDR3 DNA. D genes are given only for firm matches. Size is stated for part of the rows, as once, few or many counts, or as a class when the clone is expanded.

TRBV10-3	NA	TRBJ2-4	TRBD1	CAISEGTGGGNIQYF	TGTGCCATCAGTGAGGGTACAGGGGGCGGAAACATTCAGTACTTC
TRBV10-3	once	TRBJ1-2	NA	CAISESTELSYGYTF	TGTGCCATCAGTGAAAGTACAGAACTGAGCTATGGCTACACCTTC
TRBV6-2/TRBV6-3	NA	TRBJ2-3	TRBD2	CASSTSGSSIDTQYF	TGTGCCAGCAGCACCAGCGGGAGTTCGATAGATACGCAGTATTTT
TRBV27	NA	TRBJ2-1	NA	CASRVSGTSSYNEQFF	TGTGCCAGCAGGGTATCCGGGACAAGCTCCTACAATGAGCAGTTCTTC
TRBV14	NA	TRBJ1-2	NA	CASSPGGYGYTF	TGTGCCAGCAGCCCCGGGGGATATGGCTACACCTTC
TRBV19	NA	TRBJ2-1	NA	CASRAYNEQFF	TGTGCCAGTAGAGCTTACAATGAGCAGTTCTTC
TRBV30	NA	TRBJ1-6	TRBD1	CAWSATVGTGLAYNSPLHF	TGTGCCTGGAGTGCGACCGTCGGGACAGGGTTAGCCTATAATTCACCCCTCCACTTT
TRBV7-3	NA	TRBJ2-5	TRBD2	CASSLGGLAGETQYF	TGTGCCAGCAGCTTAGGGGGACTAGCGGGAGAGACCCAGTACTTC
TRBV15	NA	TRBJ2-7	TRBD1	CATSRSGTGYDEQYF	TGTGCCACCAGCAGATCCGGGACAGGGTACGACGAGCAGTACTTC
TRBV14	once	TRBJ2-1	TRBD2	CASSQDLAGGVFANEQFF	TGTGCCAGCAGCCAAGATCTAGCGGGAGGGGTTTTCGCCAATGAGCAGTTCTTC
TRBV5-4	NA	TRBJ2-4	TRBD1	CASSIRQGVAKNIQYF	TGTGCCAGCAGCATAAGACAGGGGGTAGCCAAAAACATTCAGTACTTC
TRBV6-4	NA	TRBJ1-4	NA	CASSDRRKKEGEKLFF	TGTGCCAGCAGTGATCGCAGGAAGAAGGAGGGTGAAAAACTGTTTTTT
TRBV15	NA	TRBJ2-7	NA	CATSRVLASDSYEQYF	TGTGCCACCAGCAGAGTTTTGGCTAGCGATTCCTACGAGCAGTACTTC
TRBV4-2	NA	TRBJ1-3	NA	CASSREARSGNTIYF	TGTGCCAGCAGCCGGGAGGCTCGCTCTGGAAACACCATATATTTT
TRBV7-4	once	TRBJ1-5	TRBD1	CASSLVQGRSPEDQPQHF	TGTGCCAGCAGCTTAGTACAGGGGCGGTCGCCAGAGGATCAGCCCCAGCATTTT
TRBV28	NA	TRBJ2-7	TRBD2	CASRPGGKYEQYF	TGTGCCAGCAGGCCGGGGGGTAAATACGAGCAGTACTTC
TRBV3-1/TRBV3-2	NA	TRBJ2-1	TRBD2	CASSHSAAAGGRAYNEQFF	TGTGCCAGCAGCCATTCGGCAGCTGCGGGAGGGCGGGCCTACAATGAGCAGTTCTTC
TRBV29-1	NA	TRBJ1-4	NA	CSVSRGEKLFF	TGCAGCGTTTCCAGGGGTGAAAAACTGTTTTTT
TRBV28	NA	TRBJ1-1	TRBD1	CASSGPQGAVYTEAFF	TGTGCCAGCAGTGGACCACAGGGGGCAGTGTACACTGAAGCTTTCTTT
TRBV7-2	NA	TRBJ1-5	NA	CASSGPGGYQPQHF	TGTGCCAGCAGCGGGCCCGGGGGGTATCAGCCCCAGCATTTT
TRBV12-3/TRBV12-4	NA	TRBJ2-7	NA	CASSFNRYEQYF	TGTGCCAGCAGTTTTAACCGGTACGAGCAGTACTTC
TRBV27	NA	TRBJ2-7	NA	CASNKQGTSYEQYF	TGTGCCAGCAACAAGCAGGGGACGAGTTACGAGCAGTACTTC
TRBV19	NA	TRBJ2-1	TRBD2	CASSYSSGRASNEQFF	TGTGCCAGTAGCTACAGTAGCGGGAGGGCCTCGAATGAGCAGTTCTTC
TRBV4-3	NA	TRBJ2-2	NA	CASSQDRANTGELFF	TGCGCCAGCAGCCAAGACAGGGCCAACACCGGGGAGCTGTTTTTT
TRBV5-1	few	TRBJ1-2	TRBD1	CASRFDRGYGYTF	TGCGCCAGCAGATTTGACAGGGGCTATGGCTACACCTTC
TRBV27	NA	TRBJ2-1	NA	CASSKVNWGDNEQFF	TGTGCCAGCAGTAAAGTCAATTGGGGGGACAATGAGCAGTTCTTC
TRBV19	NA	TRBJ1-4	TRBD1	CASSLQGGEKLFF	TGTGCCAGTAGTCTCCAGGGGGGTGAAAAACTGTTTTTT
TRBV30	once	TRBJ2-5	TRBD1	CATGQIQETQYF	TGTGCCACGGGACAGATCCAAGAGACCCAGTACTTC
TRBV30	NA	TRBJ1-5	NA	CAWSRGLHSNQPQHF	TGTGCCTGGAGTCGGGGACTCCATAGCAATCAGCCCCAGCATTTT
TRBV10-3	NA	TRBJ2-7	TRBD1	CAITADRGSYEQYF	TGTGCCATCACCGCGGACAGGGGCTCCTACGAGCAGTACTTC
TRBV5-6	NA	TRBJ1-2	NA	CASSPADGGRGYGYTF	TGTGCCAGCAGCCCTGCCGACGGGGGGCGCGGCTATGGCTACACCTTC
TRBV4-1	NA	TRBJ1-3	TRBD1	CASSLFGGTGGRSDTIYF	TGCGCCAGCAGCTTATTCGGAGGCACAGGGGGTAGGAGTGACACCATATATTTT
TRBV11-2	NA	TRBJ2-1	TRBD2	CASSLGGGRAGNEQFF	TGTGCCAGCAGCTTAGGAGGCGGGAGGGCCGGGAATGAGCAGTTCTTC
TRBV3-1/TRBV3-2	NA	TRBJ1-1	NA	CASSPSYTEAFF	TGTGCCAGCAGCCCAAGCTACACTGAAGCTTTCTTT
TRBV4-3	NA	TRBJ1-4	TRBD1	CASSQAGGVEEKLFF	TGCGCCAGCAGCCAAGCAGGGGGAGTAGAAGAAAAACTGTTTTTT
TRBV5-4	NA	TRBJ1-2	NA	CASSRSMTEDYGYTF	TGTGCCAGCAGCAGATCAATGACAGAGGACTATGGCTACACCTTC
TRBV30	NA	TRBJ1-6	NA	CAYRQDTGSPLHF	TGTGCCTACCGTCAGGACACGGGTTCACCCCTCCACTTT
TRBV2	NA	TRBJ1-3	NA	CASRPENSGNTIYF	TGTGCCAGCCGACCGGAGAACTCTGGAAACACCATATATTTT
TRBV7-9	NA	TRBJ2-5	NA	CASSPGQSYQETQYF	TGTGCCAGCAGCCCCGGACAGTCGTACCAAGAGACCCAGTACTTC
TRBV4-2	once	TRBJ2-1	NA	CASSHIIRTGGSEQFF	TGTGCCAGCAGCCACATCATCCGTACTGGGGGCAGTGAGCAGTTCTTC
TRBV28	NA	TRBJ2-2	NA	CASTQAGKGTGELFF	TGTGCCAGCACCCAGGCAGGGAAAGGCACCGGGGAGCTGTTTTTT
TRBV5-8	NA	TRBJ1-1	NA	CASSRRGMNTEAFF	TGTGCCAGCTCTAGACGGGGAATGAACACTGAAGCTTTCTTT
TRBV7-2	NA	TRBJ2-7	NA	CASSRSSSSYEQYF	TGTGCCAGCAGTCGGTCGTCGAGCTCCTACGAGCAGTACTTC